The clone carrying this T cell receptor beta chain appeared many times. Trimming left V 2 bases short and J 4 bases short, with 17 bases between. Germline V gives CDR1 MGHDK, CDR2 SYGVNS. The CDR3 has 17 amino acids. This specimen comes from a study of CD8+CD57+ T cells in acquired aplastic anemia. Patients who underwent sequencing had shown CD8+CD57+ cell expansion by flow cytometry. Among the patients, none had received any therapy at the time of blood sampling. TCR beta VDJ and CDR3 profiles were obtained from a genomic DNA template. TCRdb passed the reads through MiXCR, listing each CDR3 protein once. The data show roughly 500,000 distinct CDR3 sequences, about a third seen once.

The rearrangement uses TRBV25-1 and TRBJ2-2; possible D gene TRBD2, 6 bases. Sequenced material: sorted CD4+, CD8+, or CD8+CD57+ T cells (not recorded which) from PBMCs. This TCR derives from a human donor with aplastic anemia. CDR3 loop: CASSEERRARGTGELFF. CDR3 in DNA: TGTGCCAGCAGTGAAGAACGGCGGGCGCGGGGCACCGGGGAGCTGTTTTTT. Using reference TRBV25-1 and TRBJ2-2 for the parts outside the CDR3, the full variable domain is EADIYQTPRYLVIGTGKKITLECSQTMGHDKMYWYQQDPGMELHLIHYSYGVNSTEKGDLSSESTVSRIRTEHFPLTLESARPSHTSQYLCASSEERRARGTGELFFGEGSRLTVL.